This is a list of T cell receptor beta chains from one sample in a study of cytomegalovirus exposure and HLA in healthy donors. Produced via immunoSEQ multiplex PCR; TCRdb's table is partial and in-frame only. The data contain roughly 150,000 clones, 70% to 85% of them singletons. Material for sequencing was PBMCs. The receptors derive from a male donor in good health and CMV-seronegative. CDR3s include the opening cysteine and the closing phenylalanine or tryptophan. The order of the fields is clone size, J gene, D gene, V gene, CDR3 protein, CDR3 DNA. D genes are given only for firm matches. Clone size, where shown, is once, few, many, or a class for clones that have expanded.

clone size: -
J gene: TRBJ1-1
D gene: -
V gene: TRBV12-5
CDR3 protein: CASGLTGLRRGFF
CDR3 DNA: TGTGCTAGTGGTTTGACCGGACTTCGACGCGGTTTCTTT

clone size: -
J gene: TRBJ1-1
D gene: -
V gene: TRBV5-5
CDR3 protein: CASSPHTGGTEAFF
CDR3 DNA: TGTGCCAGCAGCCCCCACACGGGAGGGACTGAAGCTTTCTTT

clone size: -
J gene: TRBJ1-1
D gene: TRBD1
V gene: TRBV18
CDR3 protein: CASSPQGDLVTEAFF
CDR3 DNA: TGTGCCAGCTCACCTCAGGGGGATTTGGTCACTGAAGCTTTCTTT

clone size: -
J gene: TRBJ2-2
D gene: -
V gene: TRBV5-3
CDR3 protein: CARSLEAEPTNTGELFF
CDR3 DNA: TGTGCCAGAAGCTTGGAGGCGGAGCCTACGAACACCGGGGAGCTGTTTTTT

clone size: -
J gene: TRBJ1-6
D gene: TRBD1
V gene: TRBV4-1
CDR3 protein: CASSQGYARDRGSPLHF
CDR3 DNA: TGCGCCAGCAGCCAAGGTTATGCCAGGGACAGGGGGTCACCCCTCCACTTT

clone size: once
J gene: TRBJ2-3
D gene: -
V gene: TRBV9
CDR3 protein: CASSVERVTDTQYF
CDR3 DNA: TGTGCCAGCAGCGTAGAGCGGGTCACAGATACGCAGTATTTT

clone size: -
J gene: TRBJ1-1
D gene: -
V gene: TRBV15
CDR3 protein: CATSRPPGIYTEAFF
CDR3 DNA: TGTGCCACCAGCAGACCACCCGGGATATACACTGAAGCTTTCTTT

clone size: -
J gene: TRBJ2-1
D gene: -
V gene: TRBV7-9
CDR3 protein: CASSLLGSLGEQFF
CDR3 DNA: TGTGCCAGCAGCTTGTTGGGCAGCCTTGGTGAGCAGTTCTTC

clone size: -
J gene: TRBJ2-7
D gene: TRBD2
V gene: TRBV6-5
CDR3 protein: CASSERGASYEQYF
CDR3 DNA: TGTGCCAGCAGTGAGCGGGGGGCCTCCTACGAGCAGTACTTC

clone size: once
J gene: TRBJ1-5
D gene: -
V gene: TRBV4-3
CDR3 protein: CASSQDVREGQPQHF
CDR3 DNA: TGCGCCAGCAGCCAAGATGTCCGGGAAGGTCAGCCCCAGCATTTT

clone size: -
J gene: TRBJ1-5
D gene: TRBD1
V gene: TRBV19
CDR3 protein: CASSIQIGGQKTRNQPQHF
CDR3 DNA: TGTGCCAGTAGTATTCAAATAGGGGGACAGAAAACACGCAATCAGCCCCAGCATTTT

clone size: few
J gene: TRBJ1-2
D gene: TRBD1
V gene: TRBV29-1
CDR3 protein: CSVRTGPYGYTF
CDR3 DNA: TGCAGCGTCCGGACAGGACCCTATGGCTACACCTTC

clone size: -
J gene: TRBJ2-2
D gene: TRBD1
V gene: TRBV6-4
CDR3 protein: CASSDSPQGDTGELFF
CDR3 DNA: TGTGCCAGCAGTGACTCCCCCCAGGGGGACACCGGGGAGCTGTTTTTT

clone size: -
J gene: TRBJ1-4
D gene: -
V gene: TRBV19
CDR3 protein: CASSIVTGPQGEKLFF
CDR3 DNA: TGTGCCAGTAGTATAGTGACAGGACCTCAGGGGGAAAAACTGTTTTTT

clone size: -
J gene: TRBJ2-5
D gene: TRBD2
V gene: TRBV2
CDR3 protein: CASKPGGRPSETQYF
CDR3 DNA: TGTGCCAGCAAACCTGGCGGGAGGCCCTCAGAGACCCAGTACTTC

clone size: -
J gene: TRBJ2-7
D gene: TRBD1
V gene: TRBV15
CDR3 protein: CATSRVRTGPSYEQYF
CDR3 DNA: TGTGCCACCAGCAGAGTCAGGACAGGGCCCTCCTACGAGCAGTACTTC

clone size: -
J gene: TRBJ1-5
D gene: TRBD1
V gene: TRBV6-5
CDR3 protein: CASSYSQGDQPQHF
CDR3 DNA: TGTGCCAGCAGTTACTCTCAGGGGGATCAGCCCCAGCATTTT

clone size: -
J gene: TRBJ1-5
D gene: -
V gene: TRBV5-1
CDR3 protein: CASSPSSNQPQHF
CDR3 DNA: TGCGCCAGCAGCCCCTCGAGCAATCAGCCCCAGCATTTT

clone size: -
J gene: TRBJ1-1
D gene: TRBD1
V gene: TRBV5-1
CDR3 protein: CASSLSGDRRMNTEAFF
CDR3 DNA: TGCGCCAGCAGCTTGTCGGGGGACAGAAGAATGAACACTGAAGCTTTCTTT

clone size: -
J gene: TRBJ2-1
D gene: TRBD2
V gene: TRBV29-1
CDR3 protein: CSARTSGDYNEQFF
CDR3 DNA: TGCAGCGCCAGGACTAGCGGGGACTACAATGAGCAGTTCTTC

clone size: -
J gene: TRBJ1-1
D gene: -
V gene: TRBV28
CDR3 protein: CASKIQWGGTEAFF
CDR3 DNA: TGTGCCAGCAAGATACAGTGGGGAGGGACTGAAGCTTTCTTT

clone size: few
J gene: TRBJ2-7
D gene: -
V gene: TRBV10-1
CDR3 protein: CATQTAGYEQYF
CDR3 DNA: TGCGCCACCCAGACGGCAGGCTACGAGCAGTACTTC

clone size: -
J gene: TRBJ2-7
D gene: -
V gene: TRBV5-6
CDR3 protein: CASSSWGSPRDEQYF
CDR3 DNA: TGTGCCAGCAGCTCTTGGGGCTCCCCTAGGGACGAGCAGTACTTC

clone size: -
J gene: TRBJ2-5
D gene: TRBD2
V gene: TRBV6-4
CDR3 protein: CASSDWAGGPKETQYF
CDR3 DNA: TGTGCCAGCAGTGACTGGGCGGGAGGGCCAAAAGAGACCCAGTACTTC

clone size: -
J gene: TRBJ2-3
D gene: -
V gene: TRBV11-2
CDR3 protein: CASSPLGGASYFSDTQYF
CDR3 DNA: TGTGCCAGCAGCCCCCTAGGGGGGGCCTCATATTTTTCAGATACGCAGTATTTT

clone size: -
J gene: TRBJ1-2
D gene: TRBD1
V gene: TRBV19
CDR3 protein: CASSISGTGGGGYTF
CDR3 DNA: TGTGCCAGTAGTATCTCCGGGACAGGGGGCGGTGGCTACACCTTC

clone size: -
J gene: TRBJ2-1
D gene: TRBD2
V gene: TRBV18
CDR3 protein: CASSRRLAGESAYNEQFF
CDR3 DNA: TGTGCCAGCTCCAGGCGGCTAGCGGGAGAATCCGCCTACAATGAGCAGTTCTTC

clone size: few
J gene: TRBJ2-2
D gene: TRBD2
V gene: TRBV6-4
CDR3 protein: CASSETSDTGELFF
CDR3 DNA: TGTGCCAGCAGTGAGACTAGCGACACCGGGGAGCTGTTTTTT

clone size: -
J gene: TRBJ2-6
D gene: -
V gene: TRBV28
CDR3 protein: CATYLSSGANVLTF
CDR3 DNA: TGTGCCACCTATCTCTCCTCTGGGGCCAACGTCCTGACTTTC

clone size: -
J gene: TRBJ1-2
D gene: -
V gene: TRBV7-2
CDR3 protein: CASSSTAPNLYGYTF
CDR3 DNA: TGTGCCAGCAGCTCGACAGCGCCGAACCTCTATGGCTACACCTTC

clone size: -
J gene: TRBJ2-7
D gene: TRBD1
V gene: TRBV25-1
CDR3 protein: CASSDPPGQGYEQYF
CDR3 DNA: TGTGCCAGCAGTGATCCCCCGGGACAGGGTTACGAGCAGTACTTC

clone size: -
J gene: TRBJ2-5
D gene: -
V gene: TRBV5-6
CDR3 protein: CASSLEGKEETQYF
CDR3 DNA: TGTGCCAGCAGCCTGGAGGGGAAGGAAGAGACCCAGTACTTC

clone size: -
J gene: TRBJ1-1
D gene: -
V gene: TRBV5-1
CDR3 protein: CASSLLTMNTEAFF
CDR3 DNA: TGCGCCAGCAGCTTGTTGACAATGAACACTGAAGCTTTCTTT

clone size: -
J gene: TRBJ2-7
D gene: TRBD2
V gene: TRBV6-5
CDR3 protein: CASSYSGTSPYEQYF
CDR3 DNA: TGTGCCAGCAGTTACTCCGGGACTAGCCCCTACGAGCAGTACTTC

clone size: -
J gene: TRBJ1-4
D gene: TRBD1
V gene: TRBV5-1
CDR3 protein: CASRRGTDMKELFF
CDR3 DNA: TGCGCCAGCAGACGGGGGACAGATATGAAAGAACTGTTTTTT

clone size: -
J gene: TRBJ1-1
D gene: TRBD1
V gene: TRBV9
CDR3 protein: CASSDGTVGPEAFF
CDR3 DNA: TGTGCCAGCAGCGATGGGACAGTTGGTCCTGAAGCTTTCTTT

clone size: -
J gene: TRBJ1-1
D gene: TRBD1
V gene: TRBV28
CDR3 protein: CASPDSRTGGVKNTEAFF
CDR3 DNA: TGTGCCAGCCCCGACTCCCGGACAGGGGGCGTCAAGAACACTGAAGCTTTCTTT

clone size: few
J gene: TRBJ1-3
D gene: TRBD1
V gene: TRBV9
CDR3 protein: CASSSRGGGMGSSGNTIYF
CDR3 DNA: TGTGCCAGCAGCTCCCGAGGGGGCGGGATGGGGAGCTCTGGAAACACCATATATTTT

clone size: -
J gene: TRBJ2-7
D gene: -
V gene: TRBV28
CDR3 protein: CASSHDGGSEQYF
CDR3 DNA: TGTGCCAGCAGCCACGACGGGGGTTCCGAGCAGTACTTC

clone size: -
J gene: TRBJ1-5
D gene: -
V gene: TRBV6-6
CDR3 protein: CASSYSYSNQPQHF
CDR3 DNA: TGTGCCAGCAGTTATAGTTATAGCAATCAGCCCCAGCATTTT

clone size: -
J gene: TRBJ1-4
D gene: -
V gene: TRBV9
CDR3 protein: CASSANSGLAEKLFF
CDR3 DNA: TGTGCCAGCAGCGCCAATTCAGGTCTCGCTGAAAAACTGTTTTTT

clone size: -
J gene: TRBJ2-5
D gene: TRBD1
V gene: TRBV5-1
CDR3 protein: CASTVDRGEETQYF
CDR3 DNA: TGCGCCAGCACCGTAGACAGGGGTGAGGAGACCCAGTACTTC

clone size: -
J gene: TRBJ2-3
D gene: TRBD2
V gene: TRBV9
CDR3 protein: CASSVAGGLDAQYF
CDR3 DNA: TGTGCCAGCAGCGTAGCGGGAGGGTTAGATGCGCAGTATTTT

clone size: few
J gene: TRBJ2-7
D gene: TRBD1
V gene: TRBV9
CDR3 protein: CASSVGTGAGEQYF
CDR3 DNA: TGTGCCAGCAGCGTAGGGACAGGGGCTGGGGAGCAGTACTTC

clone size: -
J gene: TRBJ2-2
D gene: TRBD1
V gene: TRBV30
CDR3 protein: CAWSGSGTGLSGELFF
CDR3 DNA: TGTGCCTGGAGTGGCAGTGGGACAGGGTTAAGCGGGGAGCTGTTTTTT

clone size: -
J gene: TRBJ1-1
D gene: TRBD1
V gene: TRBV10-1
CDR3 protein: CASPNHRGPLVNTEAFF
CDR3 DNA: TGCGCCAGCCCCAACCACAGGGGGCCTCTGGTGAACACTGAAGCTTTCTTT

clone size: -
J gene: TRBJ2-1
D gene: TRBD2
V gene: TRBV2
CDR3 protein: CASSRTSGGDEQFF
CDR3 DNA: TGTGCCAGCAGTCGGACTAGCGGGGGCGATGAGCAGTTCTTC

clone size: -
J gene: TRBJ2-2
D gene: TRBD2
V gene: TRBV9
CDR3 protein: CASSLTSGRPGELFF
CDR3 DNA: TGTGCCAGCAGCTTAACTAGCGGGAGGCCCGGGGAGCTGTTTTTT

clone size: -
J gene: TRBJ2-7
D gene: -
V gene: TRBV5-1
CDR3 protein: CASSLKFGTSSVGYEQYF
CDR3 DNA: TGCGCCAGCAGCTTGAAGTTCGGGACTTCCAGCGTGGGGTACGAGCAGTACTTC